The 5 T cell receptor beta chains listed next were all sequenced from one sample in a study of cytomegalovirus exposure and HLA in healthy donors. The PCR used 60 Vbeta and 13 Jbeta primers. Here immunoSEQ multiplex PCR was the method, and the copy in TCRdb shows in-frame clones only, minus some. Among 120,000 to 150,000 clones listed, just over 65% were seen once. Sequences were obtained from PBMCs. These receptor sequences come from a woman aged 55-70 years in good health and CMV-seronegative.

CDR3: CASSIGRKDTEAFF. The CDR3 region has the DNA TGTGCCAGTAGTATAGGCAGGAAGGACACTGAAGCTTTCTTT. J is TRBJ1-1 and V is TRBV19, with D unresolved. CDR1 is LNHDA and CDR2 is SQIVND in the germline V gene (reference sequence). This CDR3 is built from 14 residues. V was trimmed by 1 base and J by 3 bases, leaving 9 bases between them.

This rearrangement joins TRBV4-3 to TRBJ2-3; tentatively, D is TRBD2 (5 bases). Germline V lookup: CDR1 LGHNA, CDR2 YSLEER. This CDR3 region has 16 residues. V lost 1 base and J 9 bases, leaving 20 bases between the germline ends. The CDR3 reads CASSQGREGRIATQYF. The DNA of the CDR3 is TGCGCCAGCAGCCAAGGTAGAGAGGGCCGGATCGCCACGCAGTATTTT.

This chain connects TRBV7-9 to TRBJ2-1; 14 nucleotides agree with TRBD2. CDR3 length: 15 amino acids. V lost 5 bases, J lost 9 bases, and 6 bases stayed unmatched. The germline CDR1 and CDR2 sequences are SEHNR and FQNEAQ (reference sequence). The CDR3 nucleotides read TGTGCCAGCAGCCCGGGACTAGCGGGGGCCGGTGAGCAGTTCTTC. Translation: CASSPGLAGAGEQFF.

As to this clone: Different DNA sequences within this sample yield the same CDR3. The rearrangement links TRBV5-1 to TRBJ2-7, with 7 positions matching TRBD2. Germline V lookup: CDR1 SGHRS, CDR2 YFSETQ. V lost 1 base to trimming and J lost 7 bases; unmatched junction nucleotides: 2. CDR3 size: 12 residues. CDR3 in amino acids: CASSLKGGEQYF. CDR3 nucleotide sequence: TGCGCCAGCAGCTTGAAGGGAGGGGAGCAGTACTTC.

This clone has only one observation. This chain links TRBV7-2 with TRBJ2-3; 11 bases fit TRBD2. In germline, CDR1 is SGHTA, CDR2 FQGNSA. Losses at the gene ends were 3 bases for V and 4 bases for J; bases not matched to a gene: 6. The CDR3 has 16 residues. The CDR3 loop is CASSLRTSGGSDTQYF. CDR3 nucleotide sequence: TGTGCCAGCAGCTTGCGAACTAGCGGGGGCTCAGATACGCAGTATTTT.